This TCR beta chain stems from a study of blood T cell repertoires in COVID-19. CDR1 and CDR2 from the germline V gene are LGHDT and YNNKEL (reference sequence). The length of the CDR3 is 15 residues. Trimming cost V 4 bases and J 5 bases; bases outside gene matches: 9. TCRdb's table, derived via immunoSEQ multiplex PCR, lists solely in-frame clones and lacks some. The sample has roughly 250,000 clones; around 90% are singletons. The chain recombines TRBV3-1 (or the pseudogene TRBV3-2) with TRBJ1-2; 8 bases agree with TRBD1. Sequenced input: PBMCs or T cells enriched from blood (not recorded which). This clonotype originated in a woman between 40 and 55 years old with acute COVID-19. The CDR3, as DNA: TGTGCCAGCAGCCCCCAGGGGACAGGAATGTATGGCTACACCTTC. Translating it yields CASSPQGTGMYGYTF.